The sequence of this TCR beta chain was determined in a study of chemoradiotherapy in HPV16-positive cancers. The method was immunoSEQ multiplex PCR; TCRdb's version includes in-frame clones alone and lacks a portion of them. This table has approximately 7,700 clones, roughly four fifths appearing once. Regarding the study as a whole: For HPV16-positive patients, expanding HPV-responsive T cells associated with longer recurrence-free survival. Candidate HPV-specific clones and E7-related TCR motifs grew in tumor during treatment. HPV-specific T cells were functionally defined from only a couple of HPV16-positive patients.

On this clone: The antigen is unknown.

Repeated repertoire sampling spanned the course of chemoradiotherapy. The ends were cut back, 4 bases at V and 0 bases at J, with 13 bases in the middle. CDR3 length: 16 amino acids. Germline V lookup: CDR1 SGHTA, CDR2 FQGNSA. This material consisted of tumor tissue, taken from a patient who underwent chemoradiotherapy. The sequence was collected from a human donor with HPV-associated anogenital cancer. The gene calls are TRBV7-2 and TRBJ2-1; tentative D call: TRBD1 (6 bases). In DNA form, the CDR3 reads TGTGCCAGCAGCTCGTGGACAGCCAGCTCCTACAATGAGCAGTTCTTC. This translates into CASSSWTASSYNEQFF.